The 3 T cell receptor beta chains presented below share a single source sample, sequenced in a study of blood T cell repertoires in COVID-19. Generated by immunoSEQ multiplex PCR, the TCRdb table keeps only in-frame clones and is missing some. The sample carries 95,000 to 150,000 clones, around 91% recorded once. Input material: peripheral blood. These receptors were obtained from a man aged 65 to 79 with active or convalescent COVID-19.

The chain employs TRBV2 and TRBJ1-6; 7 nucleotides line up with TRBD1. Per the germline V gene, CDR1 is SNHLY and CDR2 is FYNNEI. J lost 5 bases, V lost 8 bases, and 6 bases had no gene match. The CDR3 extends over 14 amino acids. CDR3 in DNA: TGTGCCAGCTACCGACAGGGAGATAATTCACCCCTCCACTTT. It specifies CASYRQGDNSPLHF. Combining the CDR3 with reference TRBV2 and TRBJ1-6 gives the whole variable domain EPEVTQTPSHQVTQMGQEVILRCVPISNHLYFYWYRQILGQKVEFLVSFYNNEISEKSEIFDDQFSVERPDGSNFTLKIRSTKLEDSAMYFCASYRQGDNSPLHFGNGTRLTVT.

The rearrangement links TRBV5-8 to TRBJ2-1; 12 bases match TRBD2. CDR3 length equals 15 residues. The germline CDR1 and CDR2 sequences are SGHTS and YDEGEE. The V gene end was trimmed by 4 bases and the J gene end by 7 bases; junction bases not matched to a gene: 6. Written as DNA, the CDR3 is TGTGCCAGCAGCGAGACTAGCGGGAGTCGGAATGAGCAGTTCTTC. This encodes CASSETSGSRNEQFF.

This CDR3 is CASSPGAGGNTGELFF. CDR3 DNA sequence: TGTGCCAGCTCACCAGGGGCGGGAGGAAACACCGGGGAGCTGTTTTTT. This chain links TRBV18 with TRBJ2-2; 8 nucleotides match TRBD2. The CDR3 contains 16 residues. Germline V gene data show CDR1 as KGHSH and CDR2 as LQKENI. The V segment lost 2 bases and the J segment 2 bases; nucleotides outside the gene matches: 4.